A selection of T cell receptor beta chains follows, all from one sample in a study of blood T cells in healthy people across ages. One entry per CDR3 protein results from TCRdb running MiXCR on the 5' RACE reads. Altogether 710,000 or so distinct CDR3 sequences are present, approximately 22% being singletons, with the ten largest covering about 20%. Sequencing was performed on blood. The origin of the receptors is a man between 70 and 80 years old in good health. The CDR3 runs from the conserved cysteine through the conserved F or W. A D gene is named only where the DNA matches it firmly. Some rows mark clone size as missing; the rest say once, few, many or name a class of expanded clone.

TRBD2	TRBV4-3	TRBJ2-1	.	CASSQEGLADYNEQFF	TGCGCCAGCAGCCAAGAGGGACTAGCGGACTACAATGAGCAGTTCTTC
.	TRBV6-1	TRBJ2-1	.	CASSVEGHPYNEQFF	TGTGCCAGCAGTGTGGAAGGGCACCCCTACAATGAGCAGTTCTTC
.	TRBV5-1	TRBJ2-3	few	CASSLGDETDTQYF	TGCGCCAGCAGCTTGGGAGATGAGACGGATACGCAGTATTTT
.	TRBV7-2	TRBJ2-3	few	CASSSGTHPDTQYF	TGTGCCAGCAGCTCCGGGACACACCCAGATACGCAGTATTTT
.	TRBV20-1	TRBJ1-1	.	CSARDSDRQNTEAFF	TGCAGTGCTAGAGATTCAGACAGGCAGAACACTGAAGCTTTCTTT
TRBD2	TRBV5-6	TRBJ2-3	.	CASSGTSGISTDTQYF	TGTGCCAGCAGCGGGACTAGCGGTATTAGCACAGATACGCAGTATTTT
.	TRBV10-3	TRBJ2-5	once	CAISRTVQETQYF	TGTGCCATCAGCAGGACGGTCCAAGAGACCCAGTACTTC
TRBD1	TRBV29-1	TRBJ1-3	once	CSVVITGGSGNTIYF	TGCAGCGTCGTAATTACAGGGGGCTCGGGAAACACCATATATTTT
.	TRBV6-6	TRBJ2-3	.	CATEPGGTDTQYF	TGTGCCACCGAGCCCGGGGGCACAGATACGCAGTATTTT
.	TRBV6-1	TRBJ2-1	.	CASSEGWGSYNEQFF	TGTGCCAGCAGTGAAGGGTGGGGCTCCTACAATGAGCAGTTCTTC
.	TRBV7-2	TRBJ2-5	many	CASSLAWRQETQYF	TGTGCCAGCAGCTTAGCCTGGCGCCAAGAGACCCAGTACTTC
TRBD2	TRBV7-2	TRBJ2-3	.	CASSGPIGTSVTDTQYF	TGTGCCAGCAGCGGCCCCATAGGGACTAGCGTCACAGATACGCAGTATTTT
.	TRBV28	TRBJ2-1	.	CASSDAGRPNNEQFF	TGTGCCAGCAGTGACGCGGGGAGACCTAACAATGAGCAGTTCTTC
.	TRBV6-1	TRBJ2-7	.	CASKLNRDRYYEQYF	TGTGCCAGCAAACTAAATCGGGACCGATACTACGAGCAGTACTTC
.	TRBV5-1	TRBJ2-3	few	CASSWRDSGDTQYF	TGCGCCAGCAGCTGGCGGGACTCCGGCGATACGCAGTATTTT
.	TRBV6-6	TRBJ1-4	.	CAGRGAKLFF	TGTGCCGGGCGGGGTGCAAAACTGTTTTTT
.	TRBV18	TRBJ1-4	.	CASSRGPSEKLFF	TGTGCCAGCTCACGAGGGCCTAGTGAAAAACTGTTTTTT
.	TRBV7-2	TRBJ2-4	many	CASSTAEVKNIQYF	TGTGCCAGCAGCACGGCCGAGGTCAAAAACATTCAGTACTTC
.	TRBV12-3/TRBV12-4	TRBJ2-1	.	CASSLGMWRNEQFF	TGTGCCAGCAGTTTAGGTATGTGGCGGAATGAGCAGTTCTTC
.	TRBV6-1	TRBJ1-1	few	CAAKENTEAFF	TGTGCCGCGAAGGAGAACACTGAAGCTTTCTTT
TRBD1	TRBV20-1	TRBJ2-7	few	CSARPTGIGYEQYF	TGCAGTGCTAGGCCGACAGGGATTGGCTACGAGCAGTACTTC
TRBD2	TRBV12-3/TRBV12-4	TRBJ2-7	few	CASSLRSGGNYEQYF	TGTGCCAGCAGTTTACGTAGCGGGGGTAATTACGAGCAGTACTTC
TRBD2	TRBV12-3/TRBV12-4	TRBJ2-3	few	CASSLDLSGNAQYF	TGTGCCAGCAGTTTAGACCTTAGCGGGAACGCGCAGTATTTT
TRBD2	TRBV6-2/TRBV6-3	TRBJ2-1	few	CASSYWTSINNEQFF	TGTGCCAGCAGTTACTGGACTAGTATTAACAATGAGCAGTTCTTC
TRBD1	TRBV5-5	TRBJ2-2	.	CASSSGQGSNTGELFF	TGTGCCAGCAGCTCGGGACAGGGATCGAACACCGGGGAGCTGTTTTTT
TRBD1	TRBV4-2	TRBJ1-3	few	CASSQDLSTGPKWVTIYF	TGTGCCAGCAGCCAAGATCTATCGACAGGGCCCAAGTGGGTCACCATATATTTT
.	TRBV4-2	TRBJ1-1	few	CASSHAATTEAFF	TGTGCCAGCAGCCACGCAGCCACTACTGAAGCTTTCTTT
TRBD2	TRBV10-3	TRBJ2-1	few	CATKAGDTYNEQFF	TGTGCCACCAAAGCGGGGGACACCTACAATGAGCAGTTCTTC
.	TRBV12-3/TRBV12-4	TRBJ1-2	.	CASTPLIF	TGTGCCAGCACTCCCTTGATCTTC
.	TRBV5-1	TRBJ2-3	once	CASSFKGSLTDTQYF	TGCGCCAGCAGCTTTAAGGGGAGTCTAACAGATACGCAGTATTTT
TRBD1	TRBV11-2	TRBJ2-2	.	CASSLTGVETGELFF	TGTGCCAGCAGCTTAACAGGGGTAGAAACCGGGGAGCTGTTTTTT
TRBD2	TRBV5-1	TRBJ2-4	few	CASSFLLAGGLAKNIQYF	TGCGCCAGCAGCTTCTTACTAGCGGGAGGACTAGCCAAAAACATTCAGTACTTC
TRBD2	TRBV2	TRBJ2-3	few	CASSPSGGKTDTQYF	TGTGCCAGCAGTCCTAGCGGGGGGAAGACAGATACGCAGTATTTT
.	TRBV19	TRBJ2-1	.	CASRNGGYNEQFF	TGTGCCAGTAGGAACGGGGGCTACAATGAGCAGTTCTTC
.	TRBV7-2	TRBJ2-5	.	CASSFSSLRETQYF	TGTGCCAGCAGCTTCTCGAGCCTCCGGGAGACCCAGTACTTC
.	TRBV13	TRBJ1-1	.	CASSSRGGEAFF	TGTGCCAGCAGCTCCCGGGGCGGTGAAGCTTTCTTT
.	TRBV14	TRBJ2-1	.	CASSQGQDWGNEQFF	TGTGCCAGCAGCCAAGGACAAGACTGGGGCAATGAGCAGTTCTTC
.	TRBV7-8	TRBJ2-7	.	CASSSQSAGEQYF	TGTGCCAGCAGCTCCCAGAGTGCAGGCGAGCAGTACTTC
TRBD2	TRBV12-3/TRBV12-4	TRBJ2-2	few	CASSTSGETNTGELFF	TGTGCCAGCAGTACTAGCGGGGAGACTAACACCGGGGAGCTGTTTTTT
.	TRBV6-6	TRBJ1-4	.	CASSPGRDEKLFF	TGTGCCAGCAGTCCTGGGCGGGATGAAAAACTGTTTTTT
.	TRBV19	TRBJ1-6	.	CASRDNSPLHF	TGTGCCAGTAGAGATAATTCACCCCTCCACTTT
.	TRBV4-1	TRBJ2-7	few	CASSQGLDTTDEQYF	TGCGCCAGCAGCCAAGGATTGGACACGACGGACGAGCAGTACTTC
.	TRBV18	TRBJ1-2	.	CASSPLRENYTF	TGTGCCAGCTCCCCCCTCCGGGAAAACTACACCTTC
.	TRBV2	TRBJ2-1	few	CASHRDSYNEQFF	TGTGCCAGCCACCGGGACTCCTACAATGAGCAGTTCTTC
TRBD1	TRBV28	TRBJ2-1	.	CASSPFDRGGSYNEQFF	TGTGCCAGCAGTCCGTTTGACAGGGGTGGCTCCTACAATGAGCAGTTCTTC
.	TRBV5-6	TRBJ2-3	.	CASKGGPQQYF	TGTGCCAGCAAAGGAGGGCCCCAGCAGTATTTT
.	TRBV30	TRBJ2-1	few	CAWIRGSGSYNEQFF	TGTGCCTGGATTCGTGGGTCGGGATCCTACAATGAGCAGTTCTTC
TRBD2	TRBV29-1	TRBJ2-5	once	CSVEPIAGGEETQYF	TGCAGCGTTGAACCTATCGCGGGGGGCGAAGAGACCCAGTACTTC
.	TRBV29-1	TRBJ2-5	few	CSVEGREETQYF	TGCAGCGTTGAAGGCAGGGAAGAGACCCAGTACTTC
TRBD2	TRBV10-2	TRBJ2-3	few	CASSGLAGEMQYF	TGCGCCAGCAGCGGACTAGCGGGAGAGATGCAGTATTTT
.	TRBV7-9	TRBJ2-3	few	CASSHQGQGITDTQYF	TGTGCCAGCAGCCACCAGGGCCAGGGGATAACAGATACGCAGTATTTT
TRBD1	TRBV6-5	TRBJ1-4	once	CASGSPDRAEEKLFF	TGTGCCAGCGGTTCCCCGGACAGGGCCGAGGAAAAACTGTTTTTT
TRBD1	TRBV5-1	TRBJ1-2	few	CASSLETGRYGYTF	TGCGCCAGCAGCTTGGAGACAGGGAGGTATGGCTACACCTTC
TRBD1	TRBV29-1	TRBJ2-5	.	CSVLEDRVIQETQYF	TGCAGCGTCCTCGAGGACAGGGTTATTCAAGAGACCCAGTACTTC